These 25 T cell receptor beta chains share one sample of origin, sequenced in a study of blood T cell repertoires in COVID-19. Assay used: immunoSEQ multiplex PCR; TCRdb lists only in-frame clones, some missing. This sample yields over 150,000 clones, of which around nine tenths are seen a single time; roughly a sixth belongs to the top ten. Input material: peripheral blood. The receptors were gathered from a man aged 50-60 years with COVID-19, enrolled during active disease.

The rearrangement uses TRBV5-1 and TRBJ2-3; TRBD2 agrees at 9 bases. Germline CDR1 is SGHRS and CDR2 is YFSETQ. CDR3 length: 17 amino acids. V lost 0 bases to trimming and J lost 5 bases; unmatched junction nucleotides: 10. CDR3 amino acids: CASSLAASGIFGDTQYF. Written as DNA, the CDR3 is TGCGCCAGCAGCTTGGCCGCTAGCGGGATATTTGGAGATACGCAGTATTTT.

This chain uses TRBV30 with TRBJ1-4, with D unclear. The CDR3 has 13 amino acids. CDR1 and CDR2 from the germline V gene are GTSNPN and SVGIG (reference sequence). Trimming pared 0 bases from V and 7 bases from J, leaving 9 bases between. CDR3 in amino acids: CAWSVTTGEKLFF. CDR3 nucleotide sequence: TGTGCCTGGAGTGTTACTACGGGTGAAAAACTGTTTTTT.

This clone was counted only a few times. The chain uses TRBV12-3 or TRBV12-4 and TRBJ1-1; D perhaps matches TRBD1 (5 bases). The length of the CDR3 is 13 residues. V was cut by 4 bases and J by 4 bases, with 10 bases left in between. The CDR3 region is CASSSRGTTEAFF. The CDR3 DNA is TGTGCCAGCAGTTCTAGGGGAACCACTGAAGCTTTCTTT.

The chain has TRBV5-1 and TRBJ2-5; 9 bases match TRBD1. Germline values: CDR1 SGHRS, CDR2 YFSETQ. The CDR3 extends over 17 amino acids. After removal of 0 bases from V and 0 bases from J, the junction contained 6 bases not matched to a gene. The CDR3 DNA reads TGCGCCAGCAGCTTGGTCCCGGGACAGGGCTACCAAGAGACCCAGTACTTC. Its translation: CASSLVPGQGYQETQYF.

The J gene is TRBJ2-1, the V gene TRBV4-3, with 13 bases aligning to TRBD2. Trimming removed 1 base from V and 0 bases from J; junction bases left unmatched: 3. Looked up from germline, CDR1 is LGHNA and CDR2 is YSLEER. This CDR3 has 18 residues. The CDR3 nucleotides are TGCGCCAGCAGCCAAGGACTAGCGGGGGGATACTCCTACAATGAGCAGTTCTTC. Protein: CASSQGLAGGYSYNEQFF.

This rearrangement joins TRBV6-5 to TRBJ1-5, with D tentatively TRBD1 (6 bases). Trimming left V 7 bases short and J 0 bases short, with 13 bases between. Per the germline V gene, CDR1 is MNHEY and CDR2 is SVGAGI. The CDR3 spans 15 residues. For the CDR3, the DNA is TGTGCCAGCAACGTGGGAGGGGGTAGCAATCAGCCCCAGCATTTT. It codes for CASNVGGGSNQPQHF.

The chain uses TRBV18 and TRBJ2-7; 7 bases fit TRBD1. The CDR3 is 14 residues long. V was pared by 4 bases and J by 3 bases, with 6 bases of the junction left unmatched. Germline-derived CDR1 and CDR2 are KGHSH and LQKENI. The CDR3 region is CASSRQGAYYEQYF. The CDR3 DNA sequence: TGTGCCAGCTCACGACAGGGAGCGTACTACGAGCAGTACTTC.

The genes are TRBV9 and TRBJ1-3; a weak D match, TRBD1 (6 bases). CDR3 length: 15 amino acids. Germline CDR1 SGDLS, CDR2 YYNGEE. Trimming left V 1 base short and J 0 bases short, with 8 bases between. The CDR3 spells CASSVSGDSGNTIYF. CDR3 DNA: TGTGCCAGCAGCGTATCAGGGGACTCTGGAAACACCATATATTTT.

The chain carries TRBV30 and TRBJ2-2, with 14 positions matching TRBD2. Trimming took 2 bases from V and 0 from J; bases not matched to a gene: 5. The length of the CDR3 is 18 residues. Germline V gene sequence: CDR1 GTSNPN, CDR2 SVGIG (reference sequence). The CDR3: CAWSRRTSGRTNTGELFF. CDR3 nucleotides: TGTGCCTGGAGTAGAAGGACTAGCGGGAGGACGAACACCGGGGAGCTGTTTTTT.

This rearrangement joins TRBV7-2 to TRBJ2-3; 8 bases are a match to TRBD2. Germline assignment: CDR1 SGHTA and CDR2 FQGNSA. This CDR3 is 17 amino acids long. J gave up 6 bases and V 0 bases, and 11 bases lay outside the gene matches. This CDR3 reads CASSLASGTRATDTQYF. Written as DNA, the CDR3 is TGTGCCAGCAGCTTAGCCTCCGGGACTAGAGCCACGGATACGCAGTATTTT. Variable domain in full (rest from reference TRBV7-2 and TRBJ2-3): GAGVSQSPSNKVTEKGKDVELRCDPISGHTALYWYRQSLGQGLEFLIYFQGNSAPDKSGLPSDRFSAERTGGSVSTLTIQRTQQEDSAVYLCASSLASGTRATDTQYFGPGTRLTVL.

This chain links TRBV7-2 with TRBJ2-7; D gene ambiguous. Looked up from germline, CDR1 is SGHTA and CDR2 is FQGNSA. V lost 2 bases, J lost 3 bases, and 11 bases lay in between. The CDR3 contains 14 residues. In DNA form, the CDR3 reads TGTGCCAGCAGCTTAATGAGACACCTCTACGAGCAGTACTTC. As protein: CASSLMRHLYEQYF.

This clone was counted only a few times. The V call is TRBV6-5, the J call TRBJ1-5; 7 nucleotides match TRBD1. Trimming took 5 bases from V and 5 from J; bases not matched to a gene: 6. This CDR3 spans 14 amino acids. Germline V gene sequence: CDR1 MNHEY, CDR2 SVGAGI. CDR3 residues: CASSLQGPDQPQHF. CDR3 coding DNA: TGTGCCAGCAGTCTACAGGGGCCGGATCAGCCCCAGCATTTT.

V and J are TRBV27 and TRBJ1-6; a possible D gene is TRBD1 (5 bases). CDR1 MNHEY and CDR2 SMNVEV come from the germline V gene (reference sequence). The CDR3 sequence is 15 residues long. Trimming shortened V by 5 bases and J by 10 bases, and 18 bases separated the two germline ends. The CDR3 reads CASSVGSYGGSPLHF. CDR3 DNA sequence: TGTGCCAGCAGTGTGGGCTCCTACGGGGGATCACCCCTCCACTTT.

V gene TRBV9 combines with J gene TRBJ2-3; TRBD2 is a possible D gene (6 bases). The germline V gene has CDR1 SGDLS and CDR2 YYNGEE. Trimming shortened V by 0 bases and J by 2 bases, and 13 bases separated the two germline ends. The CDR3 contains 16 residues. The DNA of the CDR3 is TGTGCCAGCAGCGTAGGAGTAGCGGAACTCACAGATACGCAGTATTTT. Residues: CASSVGVAELTDTQYF.

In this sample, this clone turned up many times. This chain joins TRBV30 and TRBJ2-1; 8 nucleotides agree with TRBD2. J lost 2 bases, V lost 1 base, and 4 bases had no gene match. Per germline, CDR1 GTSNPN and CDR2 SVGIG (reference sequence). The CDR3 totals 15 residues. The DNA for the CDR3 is TGTGCCTGGAGTGGATTGCGGGGGGCCTACAATGAGCAGTTCTTC. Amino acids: CAWSGLRGAYNEQFF.

The CDR3 spells CASSLTGSEQYF. The CDR3 DNA sequence: TGTGCCAGCAGCTTGACAGGGAGCGAGCAGTACTTC. The chain combines TRBV11-2 with TRBJ2-7, with 7 bases aligning to TRBD1. V lost 3 bases, J lost 6 bases, and 2 bases stayed unmatched. The V gene's germline CDR1 is SGHAT and CDR2 FQNNGV. This CDR3 region has 12 residues.

The DNA for the CDR3 is TGTGCCAGCAGTTCCCCGGACAGGGCCTATAATTCACCCCTCCACTTT. This translates into CASSSPDRAYNSPLHF. The J gene is TRBJ1-6, the V gene TRBV28, with TRBD1 matching over 8 bases. V gave up 4 bases and J gave up 2 bases; unmatched junction bases: 4. The V gene's germline CDR1 is MDHEN and CDR2 SYDVKM. The length of the CDR3 is 16 residues.

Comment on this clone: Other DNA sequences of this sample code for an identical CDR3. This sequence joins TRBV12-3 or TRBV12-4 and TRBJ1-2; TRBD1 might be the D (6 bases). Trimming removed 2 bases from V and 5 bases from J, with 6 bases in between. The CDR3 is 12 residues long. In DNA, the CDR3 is TGTGCCAGCAGTTTAACAGGGTATGGCTACACCTTC. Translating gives CASSLTGYGYTF.

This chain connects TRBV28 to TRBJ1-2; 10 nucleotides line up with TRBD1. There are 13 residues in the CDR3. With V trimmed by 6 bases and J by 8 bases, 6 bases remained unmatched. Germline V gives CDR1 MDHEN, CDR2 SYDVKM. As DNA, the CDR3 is TGTGCCAGCAGCACAGACAGGGGGCAGGGCTACACCTTC. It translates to CASSTDRGQGYTF.

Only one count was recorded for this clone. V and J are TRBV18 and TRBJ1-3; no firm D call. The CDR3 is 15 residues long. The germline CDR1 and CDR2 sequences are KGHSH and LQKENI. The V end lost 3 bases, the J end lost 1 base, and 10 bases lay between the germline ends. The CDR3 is CASSPDGNSGNTIYF. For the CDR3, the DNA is TGTGCCAGCTCACCGGACGGGAATTCTGGAAACACCATATATTTT.

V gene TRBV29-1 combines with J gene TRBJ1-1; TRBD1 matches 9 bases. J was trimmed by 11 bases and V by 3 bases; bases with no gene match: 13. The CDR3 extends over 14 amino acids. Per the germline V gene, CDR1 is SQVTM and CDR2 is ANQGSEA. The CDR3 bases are TGCAGCGTTGAGGACGGGACAGGGCGTCGAGTGGCTTTCTTT. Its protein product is CSVEDGTGRRVAFF. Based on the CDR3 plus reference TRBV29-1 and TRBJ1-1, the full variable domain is SAVISQKPSRDICQRGTSLTIQCQVDSQVTMMFWYRQQPGQSLTLIATANQGSEATYESGFVIDKFPISRPNLTFSTLTVSNMSPEDSSIYLCSVEDGTGRRVAFFGQGTRLTVV.

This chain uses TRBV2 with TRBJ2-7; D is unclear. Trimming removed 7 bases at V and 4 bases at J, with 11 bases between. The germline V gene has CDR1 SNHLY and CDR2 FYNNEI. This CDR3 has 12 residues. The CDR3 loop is CASTQESYEQYF. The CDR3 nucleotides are TGTGCCAGCACCCAGGAATCTTACGAGCAGTACTTC.

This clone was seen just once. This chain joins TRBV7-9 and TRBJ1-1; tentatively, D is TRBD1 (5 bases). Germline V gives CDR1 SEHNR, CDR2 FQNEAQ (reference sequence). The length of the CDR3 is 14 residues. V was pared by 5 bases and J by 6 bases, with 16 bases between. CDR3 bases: TGTGCCAGCAGCCTTGGGGGGGGGAATCCTGAAGCTTTCTTT. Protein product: CASSLGGGNPEAFF. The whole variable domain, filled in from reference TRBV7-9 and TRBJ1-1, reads DTGVSQNPRHKITKRGQNVTFRCDPISEHNRLYWYRQTLGQGPEFLTYFQNEAQLEKSRLLSDRFSAERPKGSFSTLEIQRTEQGDSAMYLCASSLGGGNPEAFFGQGTRLTVV.

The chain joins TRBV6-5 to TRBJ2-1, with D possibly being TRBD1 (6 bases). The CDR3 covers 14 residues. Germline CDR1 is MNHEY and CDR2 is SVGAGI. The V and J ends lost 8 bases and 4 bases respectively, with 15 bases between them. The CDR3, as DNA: TGTGCCAGCGTGAGAGGGGGATCATACAATGAGCAGTTCTTC. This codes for CASVRGGSYNEQFF.

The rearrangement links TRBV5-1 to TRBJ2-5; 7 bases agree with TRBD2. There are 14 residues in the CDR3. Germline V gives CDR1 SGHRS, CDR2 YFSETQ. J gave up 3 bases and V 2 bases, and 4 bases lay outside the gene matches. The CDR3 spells CASSLAGSEETQYF. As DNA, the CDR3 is TGCGCCAGCAGCTTAGCGGGGTCCGAAGAGACCCAGTACTTC.